Listed below are T cell receptor beta chains from one sample, sequenced in a study of T cells in narcolepsy. The repertoire was sequenced with immunoSEQ multiplex PCR; TCRdb's copy has only in-frame clones and lacks some. The sample lists tens of thousands of clones, about three quarters occurring once. The specimen was CD45RA- memory CD4+ T cells from PBMCs. The source of these receptors is a human donor with narcolepsy. Both conserved end residues are part of each CDR3.

v_call cdr3_aa
TRBV6-1 CASSPPILEAFF
TRBV12-5 CASAPTEITDTQYF
TRBV4-1 CASSDGQARTGELFF
TRBV5-1 CASSRLDRAVENTIYF
TRBV28 CASSNDRGNTEAFF
TRBV6-4 CASSPTSGRGNEQFF
TRBV29-1 CSARTGSTEAFF
TRBV7-3 CASSLDGAREQYF
TRBV5-1 CASSLFATSGYTGELFF
TRBV6-1 CASIRDPERGEQFF
TRBV4-1 CASSQDLDRQFAQHF
TRBV19 CASSTHQDYSNQPQHF
TRBV6-1 CASNPSGHNEQFF
TRBV6-1 CASSEVPLPDTQYF
TRBV19 CASSLRVGNTIYF